This is a list of T cell receptor beta chains from one sample in a study of CD8+ T cells in alopecia areata. Clones were sequenced by immunoSEQ multiplex PCR, and TCRdb holds only the in-frame ones, with some missing. The data contain roughly 120,000 clones, roughly 60% of them singletons. Sequenced here: CD8+ T cells sorted from blood, sampled at week 4, from a patient treated with tofacitinib. These receptors all come from a human donor with alopecia areata. Both conserved end residues are part of each CDR3. A D gene is named only where the DNA matches it firmly. Only some rows state a clone size, as once, few, many or a class for expanded clones.

clone size: .; J gene: TRBJ1-5; V gene: TRBV15; D gene: .; CDR3 protein: CATSPERYNQPQHF; CDR3 DNA: TGTGCCACCAGCCCCGAGAGGTACAATCAGCCCCAGCATTTT
clone size: few; J gene: TRBJ2-7; V gene: TRBV29-1; D gene: .; CDR3 protein: CSVEVDTGPYEQYF; CDR3 DNA: TGCAGCGTTGAAGTGGATACAGGGCCCTACGAGCAGTACTTC
clone size: few; J gene: TRBJ2-7; V gene: TRBV29-1; D gene: .; CDR3 protein: CSVVGQTREQYF; CDR3 DNA: TGCAGCGTTGTAGGTCAGACTCGTGAGCAGTACTTC
clone size: .; J gene: TRBJ2-5; V gene: TRBV10-3; D gene: .; CDR3 protein: CAISDLGQKETQYF; CDR3 DNA: TGTGCCATCAGTGACCTAGGACAGAAAGAGACCCAGTACTTC
clone size: .; J gene: TRBJ2-3; V gene: TRBV7-3; D gene: .; CDR3 protein: CASSLTSGSTDTQYF; CDR3 DNA: TGTGCCAGCAGCTTAACCAGCGGCAGCACAGATACGCAGTATTTT
clone size: .; J gene: TRBJ1-6; V gene: TRBV25-1; D gene: .; CDR3 protein: CASRLTGDSPLHF; CDR3 DNA: TGTGCCAGCAGACTGACCGGGGATTCACCCCTCCACTTT
clone size: few; J gene: TRBJ2-7; V gene: TRBV18; D gene: TRBD2; CDR3 protein: CASSVPPVAGYYEQYF; CDR3 DNA: TGTGCCAGCTCAGTACCCCCTGTAGCGGGGTACTACGAGCAGTACTTC
clone size: few; J gene: TRBJ1-1; V gene: TRBV29-1; D gene: TRBD1; CDR3 protein: CSVRRLQGAGDTEAFF; CDR3 DNA: TGCAGCGTTCGAAGACTACAGGGGGCAGGGGACACTGAAGCTTTCTTT
clone size: once; J gene: TRBJ2-7; V gene: TRBV2; D gene: .; CDR3 protein: CASSEKVEDSYEQYF; CDR3 DNA: TGTGCCAGCAGTGAAAAGGTTGAGGATTCCTACGAGCAGTACTTC
clone size: .; J gene: TRBJ2-3; V gene: TRBV30; D gene: TRBD1; CDR3 protein: CAWSGDRGTDTQYF; CDR3 DNA: TGTGCCTGGAGTGGGGACAGGGGGACAGATACGCAGTATTTT
clone size: .; J gene: TRBJ1-1; V gene: TRBV29-1; D gene: .; CDR3 protein: CSGLDRDTEAFF; CDR3 DNA: TGCAGCGGACTGGACCGAGACACTGAAGCTTTCTTT
clone size: .; J gene: TRBJ1-2; V gene: TRBV29-1; D gene: TRBD1; CDR3 protein: CSVGGTGDGYTF; CDR3 DNA: TGCAGCGTTGGGGGGACAGGGGATGGCTACACCTTC
clone size: few; J gene: TRBJ2-7; V gene: TRBV5-6; D gene: TRBD1; CDR3 protein: CASSNTGAGEQYF; CDR3 DNA: TGTGCCAGCAGCAATACAGGGGCTGGGGAGCAGTACTTC
clone size: .; J gene: TRBJ1-1; V gene: TRBV2; D gene: TRBD1; CDR3 protein: CARKTGDTEAFF; CDR3 DNA: TGTGCCAGGAAAACAGGGGACACTGAAGCTTTCTTT
clone size: .; J gene: TRBJ1-2; V gene: TRBV30; D gene: .; CDR3 protein: CAWTGLDYGYTF; CDR3 DNA: TGTGCCTGGACAGGTCTGGACTATGGCTACACCTTC
clone size: .; J gene: TRBJ2-7; V gene: TRBV5-1; D gene: .; CDR3 protein: CASSLEGAIGYEQYF; CDR3 DNA: TGCGCCAGCAGCTTGGAAGGTGCCATAGGGTACGAGCAGTACTTC
clone size: .; J gene: TRBJ1-5; V gene: TRBV30; D gene: .; CDR3 protein: CAWSGLVGDQPQHF; CDR3 DNA: TGTGCCTGGAGTGGACTGGTAGGGGATCAGCCCCAGCATTTT
clone size: .; J gene: TRBJ1-1; V gene: TRBV7-9; D gene: .; CDR3 protein: CASSSLETEAFF; CDR3 DNA: TGTGCCAGCAGCTCTTTAGAGACTGAAGCTTTCTTT
clone size: once; J gene: TRBJ1-2; V gene: TRBV30; D gene: .; CDR3 protein: CAWFPARDGYTF; CDR3 DNA: TGTGCCTGGTTTCCCGCCAGGGATGGCTACACCTTC
clone size: .; J gene: TRBJ2-1; V gene: TRBV29-1; D gene: .; CDR3 protein: CSVLNSKGFRFEFF; CDR3 DNA: TGCAGCGTTCTAAATAGTAAGGGGTTCCGGTTTGAGTTCTTC
clone size: few; J gene: TRBJ2-7; V gene: TRBV30; D gene: .; CDR3 protein: CAWSVLPGGDEQYF; CDR3 DNA: TGTGCCTGGAGTGTACTACCGGGTGGAGACGAGCAGTACTTC
clone size: once; J gene: TRBJ2-3; V gene: TRBV6-1; D gene: .; CDR3 protein: CASSDTSGWADTQYF; CDR3 DNA: TGTGCCAGCAGTGATACTAGTGGTTGGGCAGATACGCAGTATTTT
clone size: .; J gene: TRBJ1-6; V gene: TRBV25-1; D gene: .; CDR3 protein: CASSESQGLSYNSPLHF; CDR3 DNA: TGTGCCAGCAGTGAATCCCAGGGGTTATCCTATAATTCACCCCTCCACTTT
clone size: .; J gene: TRBJ2-2; V gene: TRBV6-5; D gene: .; CDR3 protein: CASSYSWGMAGELFF; CDR3 DNA: TGTGCCAGCAGTTACTCGTGGGGTATGGCCGGGGAGCTGTTTTTT
clone size: .; J gene: TRBJ1-2; V gene: TRBV29-1; D gene: .; CDR3 protein: CSVGDPGVRENYGYTF; CDR3 DNA: TGCAGCGTCGGCGATCCAGGGGTCAGGGAGAACTATGGCTACACCTTC
clone size: .; J gene: TRBJ1-5; V gene: TRBV30; D gene: .; CDR3 protein: CAWSHDLGGNQPQHF; CDR3 DNA: TGTGCCTGGAGTCACGACCTCGGGGGGAATCAGCCCCAGCATTTT
clone size: few; J gene: TRBJ2-5; V gene: TRBV5-1; D gene: .; CDR3 protein: CASRVTEIQETQYF; CDR3 DNA: TGCGCCAGCAGGGTGACAGAAATCCAAGAGACCCAGTACTTC
clone size: .; J gene: TRBJ2-7; V gene: TRBV29-1; D gene: .; CDR3 protein: CSVEGRNHHEQYF; CDR3 DNA: TGCAGCGTTGAGGGACGGAACCACCACGAGCAGTACTTC
clone size: .; J gene: TRBJ2-1; V gene: TRBV27; D gene: TRBD2; CDR3 protein: CASSPASGGANEQFF; CDR3 DNA: TGTGCCAGCAGTCCCGCTAGCGGGGGGGCAAATGAGCAGTTCTTC
clone size: .; J gene: TRBJ2-5; V gene: TRBV30; D gene: .; CDR3 protein: CAWRTEGGETQYF; CDR3 DNA: TGTGCCTGGAGGACAGAGGGAGGAGAGACCCAGTACTTC
clone size: .; J gene: TRBJ2-7; V gene: TRBV30; D gene: .; CDR3 protein: CAWSQQGHEQYF; CDR3 DNA: TGTGCCTGGAGCCAACAGGGTCACGAGCAGTACTTC
clone size: .; J gene: TRBJ2-7; V gene: TRBV27; D gene: TRBD2; CDR3 protein: CASSSPGGLAGGYSYEQYF; CDR3 DNA: TGTGCCAGCAGTTCCCCCGGGGGCCTAGCGGGGGGGTACTCCTACGAGCAGTACTTC
clone size: .; J gene: TRBJ2-7; V gene: TRBV2; D gene: .; CDR3 protein: CASGGSTYEQYF; CDR3 DNA: TGTGCCAGCGGCGGATCGACCTACGAGCAGTACTTC
clone size: .; J gene: TRBJ2-1; V gene: TRBV7-9; D gene: TRBD1; CDR3 protein: CASSPGTDSYNVEQFF; CDR3 DNA: TGTGCCAGCAGCCCCGGGACAGATTCGTACAATGTAGAGCAGTTCTTC
clone size: .; J gene: TRBJ2-7; V gene: TRBV29-1; D gene: TRBD2; CDR3 protein: CSVAGLAGAAEQYF; CDR3 DNA: TGCAGCGTTGCCGGACTAGCGGGGGCAGCCGAGCAGTACTTC
clone size: .; J gene: TRBJ2-5; V gene: TRBV2; D gene: TRBD2; CDR3 protein: CASSSPERGARAQYF; CDR3 DNA: TGTGCCAGCAGTTCCCCCGAGCGGGGCGCGAGGGCCCAGTACTTC
clone size: .; J gene: TRBJ1-1; V gene: TRBV29-1; D gene: .; CDR3 protein: CSVVRGNTEAFF; CDR3 DNA: TGCAGCGTGGTGAGGGGGAACACTGAAGCTTTCTTT
clone size: .; J gene: TRBJ1-1; V gene: TRBV7-9; D gene: .; CDR3 protein: CASSLDDSTEAFF; CDR3 DNA: TGTGCCAGCAGCTTAGATGACAGCACTGAAGCTTTCTTT
clone size: few; J gene: TRBJ2-2; V gene: TRBV30; D gene: .; CDR3 protein: CAWSGRPNTGELFF; CDR3 DNA: TGTGCCTGGAGTGGAAGACCGAACACCGGGGAGCTGTTTTTT